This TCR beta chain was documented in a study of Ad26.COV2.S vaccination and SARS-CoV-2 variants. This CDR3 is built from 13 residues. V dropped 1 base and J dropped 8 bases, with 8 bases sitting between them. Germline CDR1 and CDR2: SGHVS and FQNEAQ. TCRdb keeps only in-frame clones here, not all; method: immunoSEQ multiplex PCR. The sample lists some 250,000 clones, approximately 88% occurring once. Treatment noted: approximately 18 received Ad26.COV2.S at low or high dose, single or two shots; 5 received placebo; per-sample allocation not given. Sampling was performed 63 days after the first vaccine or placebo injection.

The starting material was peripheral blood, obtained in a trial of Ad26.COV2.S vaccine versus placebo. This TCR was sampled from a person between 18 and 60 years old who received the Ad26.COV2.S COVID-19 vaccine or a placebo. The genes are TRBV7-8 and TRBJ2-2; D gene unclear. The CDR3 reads CASSLDLIGELFF. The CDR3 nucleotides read TGTGCCAGCAGCTTAGATTTGATTGGGGAGCTGTTTTTT.